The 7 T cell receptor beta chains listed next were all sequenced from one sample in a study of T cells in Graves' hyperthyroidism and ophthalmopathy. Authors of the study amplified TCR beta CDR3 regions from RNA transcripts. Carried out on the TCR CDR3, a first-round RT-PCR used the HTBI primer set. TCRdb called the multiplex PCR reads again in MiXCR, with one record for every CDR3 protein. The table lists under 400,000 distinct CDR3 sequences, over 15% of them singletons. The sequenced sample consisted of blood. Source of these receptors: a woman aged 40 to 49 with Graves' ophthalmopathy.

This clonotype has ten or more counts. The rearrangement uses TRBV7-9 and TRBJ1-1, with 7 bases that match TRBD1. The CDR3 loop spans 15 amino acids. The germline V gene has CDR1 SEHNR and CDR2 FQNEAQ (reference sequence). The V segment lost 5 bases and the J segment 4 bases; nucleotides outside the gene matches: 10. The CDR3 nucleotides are TGTGCCAGCAGCCCTACAGGGGACTTGGGCACTGAAGCTTTCTTT. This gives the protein CASSPTGDLGTEAFF. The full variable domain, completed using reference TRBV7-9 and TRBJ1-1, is DTGVSQNPRHKITKRGQNVTFRCDPISEHNRLYWYRQTLGQGPEFLTYFQNEAQLEKSRLLSDRFSAERPKGSFSTLEIQRTEQGDSAMYLCASSPTGDLGTEAFFGQGTRLTVV.

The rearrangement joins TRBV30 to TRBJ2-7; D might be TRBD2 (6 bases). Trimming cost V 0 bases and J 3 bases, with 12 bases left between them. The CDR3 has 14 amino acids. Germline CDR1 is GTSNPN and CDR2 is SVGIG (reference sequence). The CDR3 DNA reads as TGTGCCTGGAGTGTACCTCCCGGGAGCTACGAGCAGTACTTC. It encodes CAWSVPPGSYEQYF. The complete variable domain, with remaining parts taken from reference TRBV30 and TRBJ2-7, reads SQTIHQWPATLVQPVGSPLSLECTVEGTSNPNLYWYRQAAGRGLQLLFYSVGIGQISSEVPQNLSASRPQDRQFILSSKKLLLSDSGFYLCAWSVPPGSYEQYFGPGTRLTVT.

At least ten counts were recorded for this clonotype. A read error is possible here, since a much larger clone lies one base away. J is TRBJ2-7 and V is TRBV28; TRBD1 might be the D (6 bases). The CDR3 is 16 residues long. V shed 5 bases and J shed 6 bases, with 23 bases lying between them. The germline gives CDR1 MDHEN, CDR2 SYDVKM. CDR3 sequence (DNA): TGTGCCAGCAGTGCGTCCGGGACACCGACCCGCTGCGAGCAGTACTTC. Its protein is CASSASGTPTRCEQYF. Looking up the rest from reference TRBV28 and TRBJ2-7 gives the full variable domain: DVKVTQSSRYLVKRTGEKVFLECVQDMDHENMFWYRQDPGLGLRLIYFSYDVKMKEKGDIPEGYSVSREKKERFSLILESASTNQTSMYLCASSASGTPTRCEQYFGPGTRLTVT.

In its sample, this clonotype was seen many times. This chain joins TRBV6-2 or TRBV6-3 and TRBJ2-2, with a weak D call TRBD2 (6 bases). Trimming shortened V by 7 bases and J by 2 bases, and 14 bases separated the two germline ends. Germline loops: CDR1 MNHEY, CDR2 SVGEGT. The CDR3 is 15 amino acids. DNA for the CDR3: TGTGCCAGCAAGGCTGGTAGCGGAAACACCGGGGAGCTGTTTTTT. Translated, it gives CASKAGSGNTGELFF.

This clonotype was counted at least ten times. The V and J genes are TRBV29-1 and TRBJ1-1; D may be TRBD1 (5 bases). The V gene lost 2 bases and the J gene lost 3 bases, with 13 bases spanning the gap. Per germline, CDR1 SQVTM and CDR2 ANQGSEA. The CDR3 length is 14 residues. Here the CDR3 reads CSVESRGIDTEAFF. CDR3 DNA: TGCAGCGTTGAAAGCCGGGGCATCGACACTGAAGCTTTCTTT.

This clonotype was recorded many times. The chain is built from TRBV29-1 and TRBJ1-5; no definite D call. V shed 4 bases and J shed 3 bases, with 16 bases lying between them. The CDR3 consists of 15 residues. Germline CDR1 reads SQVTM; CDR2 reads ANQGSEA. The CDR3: CSVVIGSYPNQPQHF. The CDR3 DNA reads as TGCAGCGTTGTAATCGGATCGTACCCCAATCAGCCCCAGCATTTT. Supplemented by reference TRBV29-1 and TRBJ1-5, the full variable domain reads SAVISQKPSRDICQRGTSLTIQCQVDSQVTMMFWYRQQPGQSLTLIATANQGSEATYESGFVIDKFPISRPNLTFSTLTVSNMSPEDSSIYLCSVVIGSYPNQPQHFGDGTRLSIL.

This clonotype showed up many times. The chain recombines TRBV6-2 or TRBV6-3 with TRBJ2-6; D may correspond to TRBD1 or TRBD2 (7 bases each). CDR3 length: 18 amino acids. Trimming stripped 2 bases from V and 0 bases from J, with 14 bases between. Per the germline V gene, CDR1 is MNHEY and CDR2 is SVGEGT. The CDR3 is CASSYKTGRGSGANVLTF. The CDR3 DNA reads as TGTGCCAGCAGTTACAAGACAGGGAGGGGCTCTGGGGCCAACGTCCTGACTTTC.